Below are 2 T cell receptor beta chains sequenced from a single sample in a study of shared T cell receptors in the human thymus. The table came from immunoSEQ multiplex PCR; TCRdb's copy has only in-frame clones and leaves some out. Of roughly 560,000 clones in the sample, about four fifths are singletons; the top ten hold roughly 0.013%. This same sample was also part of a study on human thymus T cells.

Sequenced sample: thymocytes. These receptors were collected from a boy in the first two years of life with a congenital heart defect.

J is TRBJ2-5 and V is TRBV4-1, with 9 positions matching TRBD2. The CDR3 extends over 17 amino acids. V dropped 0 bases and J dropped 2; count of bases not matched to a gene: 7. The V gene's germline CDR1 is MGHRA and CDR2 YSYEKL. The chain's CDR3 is CASSQDGPSGTQETQYF. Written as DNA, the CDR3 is TGCGCCAGCAGCCAAGATGGTCCTAGCGGGACTCAAGAGACCCAGTACTTC.

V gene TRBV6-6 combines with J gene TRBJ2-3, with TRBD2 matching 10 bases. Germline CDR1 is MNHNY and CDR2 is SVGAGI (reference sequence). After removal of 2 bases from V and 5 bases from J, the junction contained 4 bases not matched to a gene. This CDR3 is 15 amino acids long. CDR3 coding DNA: TGTGCCAGCAGTTACAGGCCTAGCGGGAGAGATACGCAGTATTTT. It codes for CASSYRPSGRDTQYF.